One and the same sample provided the 15 T cell receptor beta chains below, sequenced in a study of blood T cell repertoires in COVID-19. Some clones are missing from TCRdb's copy, which holds only in-frame ones; the method was immunoSEQ multiplex PCR. The sample consists of 300,000 to 400,000 clones, roughly 90% of them appearing once. Specimen: peripheral blood. The receptor set was obtained from a woman aged 45-59 years with active or convalescent COVID-19.

The table lists this clone with a few counts. This sequence joins TRBV12-5 and TRBJ1-2, with 12 bases aligning to TRBD1. Looked up from germline, CDR1 is LGHNT and CDR2 is FRNRAP. This CDR3 comprises 16 residues. Germline trimming cut 3 bases from V and 7 bases from J; bases unmatched to any gene: 9. As DNA, the CDR3 is TGTGCTAGTGGTTTATCCGGGACAGGGGGCGCGGGTGGCTACACCTTC. Protein: CASGLSGTGGAGGYTF. Combining the CDR3 with reference TRBV12-5 and TRBJ1-2 gives the whole variable domain DARVTQTPRHKVTEMGQEVTMRCQPILGHNTVFWYRQTMMQGLELLAYFRNRAPLDDSGMPKDRFSAEMPDATLATLKIQPSEPRDSAVYFCASGLSGTGGAGGYTFGSGTRLTVV.

The chain employs TRBV27 and TRBJ2-7; D is possibly TRBD1 (5 bases). CDR3 length: 13 amino acids. The ends were cut back, 5 bases at V and 8 bases at J, with 16 bases in the middle. The germline CDR1 and CDR2 sequences are MNHEY and SMNVEV (reference sequence). As DNA, the CDR3 is TGTGCCAGCAGTGCCCAAGAAGGGGTCCAGCAGTACTTC. It specifies CASSAQEGVQQYF.

The rearrangement uses TRBV27 and TRBJ1-1; TRBD1 aligns across 7 bases. V shed 5 bases and J 7 bases; nucleotides not matched to a gene: 19. This CDR3 is 17 amino acids long. The germline CDR1 and CDR2 sequences are MNHEY and SMNVEV (reference sequence). The CDR3 sequence: CASSPLFFDRVNSEAFF. The CDR3 region has the DNA TGTGCCAGCAGTCCCCTTTTTTTCGACAGGGTTAATAGTGAAGCTTTCTTT.

The rearrangement links TRBV14 to TRBJ1-6; 7 nucleotides match TRBD1. Germline-derived CDR1 and CDR2 are SGHDN and FVKESK. V dropped 6 bases and J dropped 10; count of bases not matched to a gene: 6. This CDR3 has 13 residues. For the CDR3, the DNA is TGTGCCAGCAGTCTTGACAGGGACTCACCCCTCCACTTT. Translated: CASSLDRDSPLHF.

This chain joins TRBV6-5 and TRBJ1-1, with D unresolved. This CDR3 region has 14 residues. V was trimmed by 7 bases and J by 4 bases, leaving 16 bases between them. Germline loops: CDR1 MNHEY, CDR2 SVGAGI. CDR3 sequence reads: CASTRGGASTEAFF. CDR3 coding DNA: TGTGCCAGCACCCGGGGAGGCGCGAGCACTGAAGCTTTCTTT.

This clone was found a few times. The rearrangement links TRBV19 to TRBJ1-1; a weak D match, TRBD1 (6 bases). CDR3 length: 13 residues. Trimming removed 5 bases at V and 11 bases at J, with 18 bases between. Germline V gene data show CDR1 as LNHDA and CDR2 as SQIVND (reference sequence). CDR3 sequence reads: CASSQRQDSYAFF. The CDR3 region has the DNA TGTGCCAGTAGTCAACGACAGGATTCGTATGCTTTCTTT.

The genes are TRBV27 and TRBJ1-6; the match to TRBD1 covers 11 bases. The CDR3 consists of 15 residues. The ends lost 2 bases at V and 10 bases at J; junction bases unmatched: 4. Germline V lookup: CDR1 MNHEY, CDR2 SMNVEV (reference sequence). CDR3 DNA sequence: TGTGCCAGCAGTTTAATGGGACAGGGGGAATCACCCCTCCACTTT. Protein product: CASSLMGQGESPLHF.

CDR3 sequence: CASSSGQGSYEKLFF. The CDR3 DNA is TGTGCCAGCAGCTCCGGACAGGGAAGCTACGAAAAACTGTTTTTT. V gene TRBV7-9 combines with J gene TRBJ1-4; 8 positions match TRBD1. V lost 4 bases to trimming and J lost 8 bases; unmatched junction nucleotides: 9. CDR3 length equals 15 residues. Germline CDR1 reads SEHNR; CDR2 reads FQNEAQ (reference sequence).

This clone has only a few counts. This chain connects TRBV7-9 to TRBJ1-2; 10 bases line up with TRBD1. Germline lookup yields CDR1 SEHNR and CDR2 FQNEAQ (reference sequence). The CDR3 is made up of 16 amino acids. J was trimmed by 4 bases and V by 4 bases; bases with no gene match: 9. The CDR3 nucleotides are TGTGCCAGCAGCTCCGGGACAGGGGATGTGGGCTATGGCTACACCTTC. This encodes CASSSGTGDVGYGYTF. The whole variable domain, remainder taken from reference TRBV7-9 and TRBJ1-2, is DTGVSQNPRHKITKRGQNVTFRCDPISEHNRLYWYRQTLGQGPEFLTYFQNEAQLEKSRLLSDRFSAERPKGSFSTLEIQRTEQGDSAMYLCASSSGTGDVGYGYTFGSGTRLTVV.

This clone was observed a few times. The chain has TRBV28 and TRBJ2-1, with D perhaps TRBD1 (6 bases). CDR3 size: 14 residues. Deletions cut 1 base from V and 8 bases from J, with 12 bases between. Germline CDR1 MDHEN, CDR2 SYDVKM. The CDR3 loop is CASSLYSGGDEQFF. The CDR3 DNA follows: TGTGCCAGCAGTTTATATAGTGGGGGCGATGAGCAGTTCTTC.

The chain recombines TRBV10-3 with TRBJ2-1; TRBD2 agrees at 7 bases. The J segment lost 5 bases and the V segment lost 7 bases, leaving 5 bases of the junction unmatched. The CDR3 length is 13 residues. In germline, CDR1 is ENHRY, CDR2 SYGVKD. The CDR3 coding sequence is TGTGCCATCAAGGCGGGGAGGGACAATGAGCAGTTCTTC. Its translation is CAIKAGRDNEQFF.

The DNA of the CDR3 is TGTGCCAGCGGGGGACTAGGGGGTTCAACAGATACGCAGTATTTT. Translated, it gives CASGGLGGSTDTQYF. The chain carries TRBV21-1 and TRBJ2-3; TRBD2 is the table's D call, not checked against the DNA. TRBV21-1 is marked as a pseudogene. The CDR3 consists of 15 residues.

The chain couples TRBV4-3 to TRBJ2-1; D remains unclear. The CDR3 length is 17 residues. CDR1 is LGHNA, CDR2 YSLEER, per germline. V lost 0 bases and J lost 0, with 12 bases in between. The CDR3 DNA follows: TGCGCCAGCAGCCAAGAAGCTCTCGGTAGCTCCTACAATGAGCAGTTCTTC. Encoded protein: CASSQEALGSSYNEQFF.

The V and J genes are TRBV27 and TRBJ1-2, with D unclear. Germline loops: CDR1 MNHEY, CDR2 SMNVEV (reference sequence). Trimming cost V 6 bases and J 6 bases, with 23 bases left between them. This CDR3 comprises 16 residues. CDR3 protein: CASSNHPATGSHGYTF. In nucleotides, the CDR3 is TGTGCCAGCAGCAACCACCCCGCGACGGGTAGCCATGGCTACACCTTC.

This clone was observed a few times. The V call is TRBV10-3, the J call TRBJ2-1; the match to TRBD1 covers 9 bases. CDR3 length: 13 amino acids. The V gene's germline CDR1 is ENHRY and CDR2 SYGVKD. With 6 bases clipped from V and 5 bases from J, the junction kept 2 bases outside the gene matches. The CDR3 here is CAISDRGDNEQFF. The CDR3 bases are TGTGCCATCAGCGACAGGGGGGACAATGAGCAGTTCTTC.